This TCR beta chain was retrieved from a study of blood T cell repertoires in COVID-19 (TCRdb year 2020). The study in broad terms: The collaborator samples originated in the United States, Italy and Spain and spanned the acute and convalescent phases of COVID-19. The samples were drawn from two sources: the first 160 participants of the ongoing ImmuneRACE study, and 1,000 to 1,500 subjects contributed by 6 global collaborators. Deeply sampled blood TCRbeta repertoires from subjects exposed to, actively infected with, or recovered from COVID-19 were included in the dataset. Nearly every sample came with metadata listing a de-identified subject ID, COVID-19 status, age in years and sex. A freely available public database, intended as a resource for researchers studying the immune response to SARS-CoV-2, is where the repertoires were released. The material from the prospective study consisted of cDNA or gDNA derived from T cells, B-cell-depleted T cells, or PBMCs. Where HLA class I and class II types were available, the types were taken from metadata supplied by the sample provider, not from assay-based typing.

V is pared back by 3 bases and J by 4 bases, with 13 bases lying between the germline termini. Inclusive of the bounding cysteine and phenylalanine, the CDR3 is 15 residues long. Only the CDR3 portion is preserved as DNA: 45 bases, with reading frame beginning at the first base. As encoded in the germline V gene, CDR1 is KGHSH while CDR2 is LQKENI. The collaborating institutions used their own protocols to collect whole blood in K2EDTA tubes. Collaborator samples were shipped for TCRbeta analysis as frozen whole blood, isolated PBMCs, or DNA extracted from either sample type. Study-wide conclusions, independent of this receptor: Clinical and demographic metadata were provided uncurated, with the amount varying by source and participant.

Worth noting for this clone: The target of this receptor is not known. Within one base of it there is no much larger clone, and no base qualities were kept.

TCRbeta CDR3 regions were amplified from genomic DNA by means of the immunoSEQ Assay, a bias-controlled multiplex PCR. In the source study's methods: Nucleated cell counts per sample were estimated from amplification of reference gene primers within the assay. To quantify the absolute abundance of each unique TCRbeta CDR3 rearrangement, sequence reads were collapsed and filtered. For each sample, productive Simpson clonality was calculated as the square root of Simpson's diversity index across productive rearrangements. TCRdb stores this immuneACCESS table with in-frame sequences only. Part of the clones is absent; in the studies checked, under half of the shortfall reflects unresolved V genes, and no reason is known for the rest. Clone size and V and J calls were adopted from that table, with D and trimming inferred from the DNA. The sample has about 66,000 clones on record, about nine tenths of them singletons. Clones ranked in the top ten supply about 6% of the sample.

Sequencing input: peripheral blood. In this chain, TRBV18 is recombined with TRBJ2-1; matching of 6 bases hints at TRBD1 as the D gene. This clonotype was sampled from a woman in her sixties or seventies with acute or convalescent COVID-19. The sequence in DNA is TGTGCCAGCTCACCGGGCAGGGGCGGGTACAATGAGCAGTTCTTC. Translated, it reads CASSPGRGGYNEQFF.